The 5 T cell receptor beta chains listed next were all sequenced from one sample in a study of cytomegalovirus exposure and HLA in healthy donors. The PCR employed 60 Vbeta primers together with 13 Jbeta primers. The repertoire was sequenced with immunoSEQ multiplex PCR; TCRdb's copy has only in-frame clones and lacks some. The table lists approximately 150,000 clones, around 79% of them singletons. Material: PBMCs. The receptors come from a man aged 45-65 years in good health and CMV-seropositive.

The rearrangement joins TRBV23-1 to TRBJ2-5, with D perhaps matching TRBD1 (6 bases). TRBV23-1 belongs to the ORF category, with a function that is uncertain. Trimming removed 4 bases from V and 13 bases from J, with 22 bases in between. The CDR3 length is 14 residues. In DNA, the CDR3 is TGCGCCAGCAGTCTTAGAGACCTCTCGGGACATCCGTACTTC. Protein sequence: CASSLRDLSGHPYF.

The CDR3 loop reads CASSSIRDRSYEQYF. The CDR3 DNA reads as TGTGCCAGCAGCTCCATACGCGACAGATCCTACGAGCAGTACTTC. V usage is TRBV11-2 and J usage is TRBJ2-7, with TRBD1 as a possible D gene (5 bases). Germline-derived CDR1 and CDR2 are SGHAT and FQNNGV. The CDR3 loop spans 15 amino acids. The ends were cut back, 4 bases at V and 1 base at J, with 14 bases in the middle. Full variable domain (remainder filled in from reference TRBV11-2 and TRBJ2-7): EAGVAQSPRYKIIEKRQSVAFWCNPISGHATLYWYQQILGQGPKLLIQFQNNGVVDDSQLPKDRFSAERLKGVDSTLKIQPAKLEDSAVYLCASSSIRDRSYEQYFGPGTRLTVT.

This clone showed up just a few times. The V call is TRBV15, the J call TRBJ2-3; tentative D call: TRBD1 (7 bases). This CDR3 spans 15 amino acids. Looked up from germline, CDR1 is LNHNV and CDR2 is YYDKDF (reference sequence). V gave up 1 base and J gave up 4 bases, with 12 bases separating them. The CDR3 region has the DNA TGTGCCACCAGCAGAGGAACAGGGGAGGCAGATACGCAGTATTTT. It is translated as CATSRGTGEADTQYF.

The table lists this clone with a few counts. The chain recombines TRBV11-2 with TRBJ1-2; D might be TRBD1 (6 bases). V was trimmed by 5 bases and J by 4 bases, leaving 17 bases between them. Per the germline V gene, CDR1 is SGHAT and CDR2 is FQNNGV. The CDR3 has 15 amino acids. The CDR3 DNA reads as TGTGCCAGCAGCGCAACTCCAAGGACAGTCTATGGCTACACCTTC. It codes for CASSATPRTVYGYTF.

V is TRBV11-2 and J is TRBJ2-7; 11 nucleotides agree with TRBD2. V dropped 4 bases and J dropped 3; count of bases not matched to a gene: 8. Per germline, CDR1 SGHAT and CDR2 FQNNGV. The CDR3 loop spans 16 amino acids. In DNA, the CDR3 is TGTGCCAGCAGCTCCGATATACTAGCGGGAGACTACGAGCAGTACTTC. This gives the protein CASSSDILAGDYEQYF.